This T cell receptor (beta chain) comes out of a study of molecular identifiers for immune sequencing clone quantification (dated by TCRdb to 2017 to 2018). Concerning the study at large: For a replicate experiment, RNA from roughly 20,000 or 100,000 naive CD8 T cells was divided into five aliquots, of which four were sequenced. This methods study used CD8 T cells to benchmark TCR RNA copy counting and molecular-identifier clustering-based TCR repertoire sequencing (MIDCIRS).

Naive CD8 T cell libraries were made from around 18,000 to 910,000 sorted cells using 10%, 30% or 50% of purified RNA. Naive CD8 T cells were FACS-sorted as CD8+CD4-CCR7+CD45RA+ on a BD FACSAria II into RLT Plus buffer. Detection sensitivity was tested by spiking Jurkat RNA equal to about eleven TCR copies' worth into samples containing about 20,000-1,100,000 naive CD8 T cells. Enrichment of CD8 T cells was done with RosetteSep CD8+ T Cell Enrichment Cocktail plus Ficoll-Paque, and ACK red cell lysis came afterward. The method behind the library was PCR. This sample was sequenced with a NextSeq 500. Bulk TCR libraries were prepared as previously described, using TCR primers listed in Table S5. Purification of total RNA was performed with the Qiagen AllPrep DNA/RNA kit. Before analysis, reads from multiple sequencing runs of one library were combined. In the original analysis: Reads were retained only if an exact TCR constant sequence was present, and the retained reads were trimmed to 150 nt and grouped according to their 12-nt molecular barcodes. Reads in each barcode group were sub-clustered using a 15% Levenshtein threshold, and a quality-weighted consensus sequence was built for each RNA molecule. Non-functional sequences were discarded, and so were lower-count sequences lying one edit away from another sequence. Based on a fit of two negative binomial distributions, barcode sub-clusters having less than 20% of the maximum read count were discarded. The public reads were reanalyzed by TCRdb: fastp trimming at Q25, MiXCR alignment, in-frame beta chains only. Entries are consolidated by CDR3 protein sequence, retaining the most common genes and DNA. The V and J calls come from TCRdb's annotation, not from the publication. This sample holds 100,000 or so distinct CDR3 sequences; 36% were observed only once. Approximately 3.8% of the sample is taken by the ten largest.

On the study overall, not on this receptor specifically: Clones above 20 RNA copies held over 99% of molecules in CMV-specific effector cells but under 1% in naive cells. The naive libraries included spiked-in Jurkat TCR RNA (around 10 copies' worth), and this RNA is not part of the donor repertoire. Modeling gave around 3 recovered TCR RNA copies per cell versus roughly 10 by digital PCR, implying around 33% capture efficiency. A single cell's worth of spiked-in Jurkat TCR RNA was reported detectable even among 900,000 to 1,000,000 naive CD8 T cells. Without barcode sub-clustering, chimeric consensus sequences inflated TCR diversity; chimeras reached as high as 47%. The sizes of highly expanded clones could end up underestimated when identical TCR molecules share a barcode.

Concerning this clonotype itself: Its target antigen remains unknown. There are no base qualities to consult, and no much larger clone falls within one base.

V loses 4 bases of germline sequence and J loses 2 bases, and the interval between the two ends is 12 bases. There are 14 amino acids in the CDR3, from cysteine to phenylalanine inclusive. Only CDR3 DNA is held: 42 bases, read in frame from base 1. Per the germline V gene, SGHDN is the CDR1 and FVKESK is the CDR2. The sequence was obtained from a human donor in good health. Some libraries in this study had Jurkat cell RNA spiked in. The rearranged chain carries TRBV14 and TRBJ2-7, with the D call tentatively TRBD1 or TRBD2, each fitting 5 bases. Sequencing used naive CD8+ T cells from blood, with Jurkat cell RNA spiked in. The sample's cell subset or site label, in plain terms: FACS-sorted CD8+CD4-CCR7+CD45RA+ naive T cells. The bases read TGTGCCAGCAGCCTATGGGACGGAGCCTACGAGCAGTACTTC. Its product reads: CASSLWDGAYEQYF.